These 5 T cell receptor beta chains originate from one sample sequenced in a study of human T cells and chemical hapten exposure. One entry per CDR3 protein, called by TCRdb with MiXCR from the RACE reads. The table includes 300,000 to 450,000 distinct CDR3 sequences, roughly 5.3% detected once. Specified time point: pre-sensitization, week 0. The treatment denotes: therapeutic diphenylcyclopropenone sensitization with weekly scalp DPC. This specimen was whole blood, taken in connection with sensitization to the hapten diphenylcyclopropenone (DPC). These receptor sequences come from a woman between 45 and 65 years old with alopecia areata. Some clones in this sample may be carry-over from other donors' samples.

At least ten counts were recorded for this clonotype. The chain uses TRBV25-1 and TRBJ2-7; 9 nucleotides agree with TRBD1. CDR1 is MGHDK, CDR2 SYGVNS, per germline. V lost 0 bases, J lost 4 bases, and 10 bases stayed unmatched. This CDR3 is 17 amino acids long. CDR3 sequence (DNA): TGTGCCAGCAGTGAATACCGGTCCCGGGACAGGGAGTACGAGCAGTACTTC. Translated, it gives CASSEYRSRDREYEQYF.

To note about this clonotype: A junction boundary mismatches the germline segment, possibly from a read error. The CDR3 nucleotides read TGTGCCAGCAGATTGGCAGGGGAGGGCTATGGCTACACCTTC. It yields the protein CASRLAGEGYGYTF. V and J are TRBV5-6 and TRBJ1-2; D is possibly TRBD1 (6 bases). The length of the CDR3 is 14 residues. The germline V gene encodes CDR1 SGHDT and CDR2 YYEEEE. Full variable domain (outside the CDR3, taken from reference TRBV5-6 and TRBJ1-2): DAGVTQSPTHLIKTRGQQVTLRCSPKSGHDTVSWYQQALGQGPQFIFQYYEEEERQRGNFPDRFSGHQFPNYSSELNVNALLLGDSALYLCASRLAGEGYGYTFGSGTRLTVV.

In this sample, this clonotype turned up many times. This rearrangement joins TRBV12-3 or TRBV12-4 to TRBJ1-4; 7 positions agree with TRBD1. The length of the CDR3 is 13 residues. The J segment lost 7 bases and the V segment lost 5 bases, leaving 4 bases of the junction unmatched. The CDR3 DNA sequence: TGTGCCAGCAGTCGACAGGGTAGTGAAAAACTGTTTTTT. It encodes CASSRQGSEKLFF.

A remark on this clonotype: Just one base apart from a much larger clone, this may be a read error. The gene calls are TRBV27 and TRBJ2-7; TRBD1 matches 9 bases. The CDR3 covers 13 residues. Germline assignment: CDR1 MNHEY and CDR2 SMNVEV (reference sequence). CDR3 in amino acids: CVSRTGQGYEQYF. CDR3 in DNA: TGTGTCAGCAGGACGGGACAGGGCTACGAGCAGTACTTC.

The chain uses TRBV25-1 and TRBJ2-2; the D gene is possibly TRBD2 (6 bases). Between the trimmed V and J ends, which lost 6 bases and 2 bases, there was a span of 16 bases. This CDR3 has 16 residues. Germline V gene sequence: CDR1 MGHDK, CDR2 SYGVNS. The CDR3 is CASSAPGLQNTGELFF. The CDR3 DNA is TGTGCCAGCAGCGCCCCGGGACTCCAAAACACCGGGGAGCTGTTTTTT.